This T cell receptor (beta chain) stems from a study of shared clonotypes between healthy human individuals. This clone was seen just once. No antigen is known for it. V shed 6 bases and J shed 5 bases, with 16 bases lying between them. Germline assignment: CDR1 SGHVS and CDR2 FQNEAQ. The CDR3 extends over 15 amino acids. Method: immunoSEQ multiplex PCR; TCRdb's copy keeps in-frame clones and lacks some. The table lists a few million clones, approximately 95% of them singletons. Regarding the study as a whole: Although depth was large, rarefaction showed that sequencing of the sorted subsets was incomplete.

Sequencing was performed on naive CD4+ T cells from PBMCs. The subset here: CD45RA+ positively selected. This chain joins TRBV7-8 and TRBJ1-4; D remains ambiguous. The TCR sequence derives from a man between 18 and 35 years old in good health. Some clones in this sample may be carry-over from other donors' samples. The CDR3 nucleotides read TGTGCCAGCAGTCGTTCGGACTCCTCCAATGAAAAACTGTTTTTT. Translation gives CASSRSDSSNEKLFF.